The present entry profiles one T cell receptor (beta chain) with its context. Its antigen is as yet unknown. The data stem from a study of OX40 agonist ivuxolimab in advanced cancers. The overall study: As their treatment, patients were administered ivuxolimab, an agonistic anti-OX40 (CD134) antibody. Patients were over 65% male with ages about 20 to 79, mean about 60. Partial responses were seen in three patients, one with hepatocellular carcinoma and two with cutaneous melanoma.

The data were produced by immunoSEQ multiplex PCR, yet TCRdb's version contains in-frame clones alone and is incomplete. The sample includes roughly 60,000 clones, roughly nine tenths of them seen just once. This CDR3 contains 12 residues. Trimming took 0 bases from V and 6 from J, leaving 4 bases between them. CDR1 and CDR2 from the germline V gene are KGHSY and FQNENV. General study points: Clonal expansion by week 6 occurred in CD4+ and CD8+ blood T cells (at 0.1 to 3.0 mg/kg).

This sequence was found in an adult with an advanced solid tumor such as melanoma, head and neck, liver or kidney cancer. The sample here was CD4+ or CD8+ T cells sorted from blood, taken in a trial of the OX40 agonist ivuxolimab. The chain combines TRBV16 with TRBJ2-3; the D is unclear. The CDR3 nucleotides are TGTGCCAGCAGCCAATCGGCGGATACGCAGTATTTT. It translates to CASSQSADTQYF.